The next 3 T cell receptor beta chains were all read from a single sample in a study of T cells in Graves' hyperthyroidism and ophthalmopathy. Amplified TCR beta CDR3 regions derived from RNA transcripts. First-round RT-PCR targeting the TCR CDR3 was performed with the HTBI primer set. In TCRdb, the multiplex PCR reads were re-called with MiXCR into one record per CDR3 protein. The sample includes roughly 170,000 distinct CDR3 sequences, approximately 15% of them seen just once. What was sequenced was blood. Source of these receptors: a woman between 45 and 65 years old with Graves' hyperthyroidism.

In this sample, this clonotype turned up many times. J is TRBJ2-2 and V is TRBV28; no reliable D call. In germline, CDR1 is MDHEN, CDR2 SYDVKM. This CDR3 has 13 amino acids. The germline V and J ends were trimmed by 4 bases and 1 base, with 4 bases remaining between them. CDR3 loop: CASSYLNTGELFF. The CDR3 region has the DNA TGTGCCAGCAGTTACCTGAACACCGGGGAGCTGTTTTTT.

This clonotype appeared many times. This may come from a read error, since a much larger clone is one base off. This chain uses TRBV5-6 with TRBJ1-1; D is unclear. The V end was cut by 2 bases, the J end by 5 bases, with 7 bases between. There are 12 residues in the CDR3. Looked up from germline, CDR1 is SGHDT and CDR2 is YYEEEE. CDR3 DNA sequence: TGTGCCAGCAGCTTATTGGCTACTGAAGCTTTCTTT. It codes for CASSLLATEAFF.

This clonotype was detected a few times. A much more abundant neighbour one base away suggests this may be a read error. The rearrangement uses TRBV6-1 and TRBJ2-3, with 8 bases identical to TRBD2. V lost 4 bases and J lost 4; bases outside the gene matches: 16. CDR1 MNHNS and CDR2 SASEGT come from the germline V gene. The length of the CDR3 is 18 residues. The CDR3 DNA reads TGTGCCAGCAGTGGAGCTCGAGGTAACGGGGGGGCCGCAGATACGCAGTATTTT. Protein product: CASSGARGNGGAADTQYF.